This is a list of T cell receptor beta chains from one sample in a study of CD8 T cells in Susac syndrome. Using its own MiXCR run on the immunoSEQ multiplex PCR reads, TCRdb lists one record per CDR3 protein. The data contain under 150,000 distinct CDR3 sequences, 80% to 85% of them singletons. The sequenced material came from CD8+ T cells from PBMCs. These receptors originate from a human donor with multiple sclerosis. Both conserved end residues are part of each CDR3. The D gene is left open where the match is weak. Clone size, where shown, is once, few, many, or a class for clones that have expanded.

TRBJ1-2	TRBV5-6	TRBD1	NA	TGTGCCAGCAGCTCCCGACAGGGGATTTACTATGGCTACACCTTC	CASSSRQGIYYGYTF
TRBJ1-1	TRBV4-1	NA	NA	TGCGCCAGCAGCCAATGGCCCTTAGGTGACACTGAAGCTTTCTTT	CASSQWPLGDTEAFF
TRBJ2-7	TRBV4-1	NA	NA	TGCGCCAGCAGCCAATTATATCCGGGTTACGAGCAGTACTTC	CASSQLYPGYEQYF
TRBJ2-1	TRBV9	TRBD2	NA	TGTGCCAGCAGCGTCGGACTAGCGGGAGGTACAAGCTCCTACAATGAGCAGTTCTTC	CASSVGLAGGTSSYNEQFF
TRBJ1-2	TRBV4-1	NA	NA	TGCGCCAGCAGCCAAGATCCGGGGACCGCCTATGGCTACACCTTC	CASSQDPGTAYGYTF
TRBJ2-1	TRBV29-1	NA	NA	TGCAGCGTTGAAGATACGCGGGCCACCTACAATGAGCAGTTCTTC	CSVEDTRATYNEQFF
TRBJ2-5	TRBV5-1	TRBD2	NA	TGCGCCAGCAGCTTGGGGCCCGGGGGGGGGCGCAGAGAAGAGACCCAGTACTTC	CASSLGPGGGRREETQYF
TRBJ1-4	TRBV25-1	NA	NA	TGTGCCAGCAGTGAATGGGCGGTAGTAGACGAAAAACTGTTTTTT	CASSEWAVVDEKLFF
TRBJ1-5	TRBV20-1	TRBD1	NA	TGCAGTGCTAGAGACGGGGAGACAGGGGGTCAGCCCCAGCATTTT	CSARDGETGGQPQHF
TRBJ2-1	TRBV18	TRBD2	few	TGTGCCAGCTCACTTGGGACTAGCTCCTACAATGAGCAGTTCTTC	CASSLGTSSYNEQFF
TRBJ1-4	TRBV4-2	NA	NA	TGTGCCAGCAGCCAAGGGCCCGGATTCGAAAAACTGTTTTTT	CASSQGPGFEKLFF
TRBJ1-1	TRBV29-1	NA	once	TGCAGCGTTGACCCGGGAGTTGAAGCTTTCTTT	CSVDPGVEAFF
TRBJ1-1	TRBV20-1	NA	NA	TGCAGTGCTAGGGGATTAGGGAACACTGAAGCTTTCTTT	CSARGLGNTEAFF
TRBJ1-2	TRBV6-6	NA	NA	TGTGCCAGCAGTTACTCGGCTTACAGCGCATATGGCTACACCTTC	CASSYSAYSAYGYTF
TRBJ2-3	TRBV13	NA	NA	TGTGCCAGCAGCTCCGGGACAACGCAAGATACGCAGTATTTT	CASSSGTTQDTQYF
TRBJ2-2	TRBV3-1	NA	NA	TGTGCCAGCAGCCAAGATCCGGTTTCTCCGGGGGAGCTGTTTTTT	CASSQDPVSPGELFF
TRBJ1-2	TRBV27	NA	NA	TGTGCCAGCAGTTTTGGCAGGGGCGACTATGGCTACACCTTC	CASSFGRGDYGYTF
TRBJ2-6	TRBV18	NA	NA	TGTGCCAGCTCACCGGGGGTGTCTGGGGCCAACGTCCTGACTTTC	CASSPGVSGANVLTF
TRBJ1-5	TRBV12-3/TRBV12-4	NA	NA	TGTGCCAGCAGTCGGGACAGCAATCAGCCCCAGCATTTT	CASSRDSNQPQHF
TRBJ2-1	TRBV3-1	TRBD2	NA	TGTGCCAGCAGCGGTTCCGGGACTAGCGGGGGAGACAACTACAAGAATGAGCAGTTCTTC	CASSGSGTSGGDNYKNEQFF
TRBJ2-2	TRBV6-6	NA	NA	TGTGCCAGCACAAAAGTCAGGGTAGTAGGAACCGGGGAGCTGTTTTTT	CASTKVRVVGTGELFF
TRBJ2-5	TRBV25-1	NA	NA	TGTGCCAGCAGCCAACAGGGCCGGGAGACCCAGTACTTC	CASSQQGRETQYF
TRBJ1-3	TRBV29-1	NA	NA	TGCAGCGTTGAGCTCAGGAAGCGGCCCAACACCATATATTTT	CSVELRKRPNTIYF
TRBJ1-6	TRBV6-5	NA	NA	TGTGCCAGCAGGGAGACCTTACCAGGGCCACCCCTCCACTTT	CASRETLPGPPLHF
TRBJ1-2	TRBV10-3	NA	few	TGTGCCATCAGTGAGCAGAACTACTATGGCTACACCTTC	CAISEQNYYGYTF
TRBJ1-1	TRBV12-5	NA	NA	TGTGCTAGTGGTTTGGCGTGGGGTGGTAACACTGAAGCTTTCTTT	CASGLAWGGNTEAFF
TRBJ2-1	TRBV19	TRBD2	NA	TGTGCCAGTAGTATTCTAGCGGGAGCAAGTGATGAGCAGTTCTTC	CASSILAGASDEQFF
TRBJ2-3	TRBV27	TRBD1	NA	TGTGCCAGCAGTAACAGGGGGCGACCAGATACGCAGTATTTT	CASSNRGRPDTQYF
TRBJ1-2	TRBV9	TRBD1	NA	TGTGCCAGCAGCTCCCCGGACAGGGAGAACGGCTACACCTTC	CASSSPDRENGYTF
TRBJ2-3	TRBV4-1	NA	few	TGCGCCAGCAGCCAAGTCGGCAGTATTAGCACAGATACGCAGTATTTT	CASSQVGSISTDTQYF
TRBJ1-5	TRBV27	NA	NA	TGTGCCAGCAGTTTACGTGGGGTTTTCCAGCCCCAGCATTTT	CASSLRGVFQPQHF